These 24 T cell receptor beta chains came from one sample sequenced in a study of T cell clonality in common variable immunodeficiency. Assay: immunoSEQ multiplex PCR; the TCRdb copy retains only in-frame clones and omits some. The sample holds about 40,000 clones, and no clone turns up only once. The material sequenced was peripheral blood mononuclear cells. The source of these receptors is a person aged 18 to 75 in good health.

This clone was counted many times. The CDR3 bases that were read are TGCGCCAGCAGCTTGGCCTCGGGGGGGGGTACTGAA. It specifies CASSLASGGGTE. The entire CDR3 protein reads CASSLASGGGTEAFF. The chain employs TRBV5-1 and TRBJ1-1; D may be TRBD1 (5 bases). The read ends 3 residues shy of where the CDR3 ends; the end is completed using the germline J gene. Germline V gives CDR1 SGHRS, CDR2 YFSETQ. V was shortened by 0 bases and J by 5 bases, with 14 bases between the two germline ends. The CDR3 has 15 residues.

The table lists this clone with many counts. Sequencing ends 3 residues short of the CDR3 end; the germline J gene provides the rest. V gene TRBV18 combines with J gene TRBJ1-3, with 9 bases matching TRBD1. This CDR3 has 16 residues. Trimming cost V 2 bases and J 0 bases; bases outside gene matches: 2. Germline V gives CDR1 KGHSH, CDR2 LQKENI. CDR3 DNA, as far as it was read: TGTGCCAGCTCACCAGGACAGGGGAGCTCTGGAAACACC. Residues: CASSPGQGSSGNT. The whole CDR3 protein is CASSPGQGSSGNTIYF. The full variable domain, with the rest looked up from reference TRBV18 and TRBJ1-3, is NAGVMQNPRHLVRRRGQEARLRCSPMKGHSHVYWYRQLPEEGLKFMVYLQKENIIDESGMPKERFSAEFPKEGPSILRIQQVVRGDSAAYFCASSPGQGSSGNTIYFGEGSWLTVV.

This clone was observed at least ten times. The CDR3 sequence is CASSRGTGAGDTQYF. The covered CDR3 bases are TGTGCCAGTAGTAGGGGGACAGGGGCCGGAGATACG. The V call is TRBV19, the J call TRBJ2-3, with 10 bases identical to TRBD1. The read ends 3 residues before the CDR3 terminus; that terminus is restored from the germline J gene. The CDR3 has 15 amino acids. Trimming cost V 4 bases and J 5 bases; bases outside gene matches: 6. CDR1 and CDR2 (germline): LNHDA, SQIVND (reference sequence).

This clone was recorded many times. The CDR3 end is not reached by the read, which stops 3 residues before it; the germline J gene fills it in. The chain has TRBV12-3 or TRBV12-4 and TRBJ2-3; tentative D call: TRBD1 (6 bases). V was pared by 1 base and J by 3 bases, with 8 bases between. The CDR3 spans 14 residues. The CDR3 here is CASSLVQGTDTQYF. The sequenced CDR3 bases are TGTGCCAGCAGTTTAGTTCAGGGGACAGATACG.

This clone was observed at least ten times. The CDR3 reads CASSMWQGDAGELFF. The part of the CDR3 DNA that was read is TGTGCCAGTAGTATGTGGCAGGGGGACGCCGGGGAG. This chain uses TRBV19 with TRBJ2-2; 7 bases fit TRBD1. Read sequence stops 3 residues before the CDR3 end, and the germline J gene provides the missing end. This CDR3 contains 15 residues. Looked up from germline, CDR1 is LNHDA and CDR2 is SQIVND (reference sequence). After removal of 3 bases from V and 6 bases from J, the junction contained 7 bases not matched to a gene.

This clone was picked up many times. The CDR3 is cut off 3 residues early in the read; its end comes from the germline J gene. Other DNA variants within this sample encode the same CDR3. This chain joins TRBV5-1 and TRBJ2-3; 7 nucleotides line up with TRBD2. From germline, CDR1 is SGHRS and CDR2 YFSETQ. CDR3 length: 15 amino acids. The J segment lost 5 bases and the V segment lost 0 bases, leaving 6 bases of the junction unmatched. The CDR3 loop reads CASSLGGGSRDTQYF. The sequenced part of the CDR3 DNA is TGCGCCAGCAGCTTGGGAGGCGGGAGTAGAGATACG.

This clone has at least ten counts. The read comes to an end 3 residues before the CDR3 does, leaving the germline J gene to fill in the end. The chain carries TRBV30 and TRBJ1-3, with D perhaps TRBD1 (6 bases). Trimming pared 5 bases from V and 4 bases from J, leaving 21 bases between. Germline CDR1 reads GTSNPN; CDR2 reads SVGIG (reference sequence). The CDR3 extends over 16 amino acids. The CDR3 bases that were read are TGTGCCTGGTACTTTCCGGGGACAAGGAGCGGAAACACC. Its translation is CAWYFPGTRSGNT. The full CDR3 protein reads CAWYFPGTRSGNTIYF.

This clone was observed at least ten times. The DNA ends 3 residues before the CDR3 does, and the rest of the CDR3 is filled in from the germline J gene. This sequence joins TRBV7-3 and TRBJ1-2; D ambiguous. V gave up 4 bases and J gave up 4 bases, with 10 bases separating them. The CDR3 sequence is 13 residues long. CDR1 and CDR2 (germline): SGHTA, FQGTGA. CDR3 sequence: CASSSGYGYGYTF. The part of the CDR3 DNA that was read is TGTGCCAGCAGCTCAGGATACGGCTATGGC.

This clone showed up many times. The read finishes 3 residues shy of the CDR3 end, and the germline J gene is used to complete it. This chain joins TRBV5-1 and TRBJ2-7; D gene uncertain. This CDR3 has 13 residues. From germline, CDR1 is SGHRS and CDR2 YFSETQ. The germline V and J ends were trimmed by 4 bases and 6 bases, with 14 bases remaining between them. This CDR3 reads CASSLKGSGEQYF. The covered CDR3 bases are TGCGCCAGCAGCCTTAAGGGTTCCGGCGAG.

This clone has ten or more counts. CDR3 bases read: TGTGCCAGCAGCGAAAGGTTCGACACCGGGGAG. It encodes CASSERFDTGE. The CDR3 in its entirety is CASSERFDTGELFF. The chain is built from TRBV7-9 and TRBJ2-2; D remains unclear. The read finishes 3 residues shy of the CDR3 end, and the germline J gene is used to complete it. CDR3 length: 14 residues. V was clipped by 5 bases and J by 3 bases, with 10 bases between them. Per the germline V gene, CDR1 is SEHNR and CDR2 is FQNEAQ (reference sequence).

This clone occurred many times. The sequenced fragment ends 3 residues before the CDR3 boundary, so the rest is inferred from the germline J gene. The chain is built from TRBV29-1 and TRBJ2-7; no firm D call. Trimming removed 5 bases from V and 4 bases from J, with 12 bases in between. There are 12 residues in the CDR3. Germline V gene lookup returns CDR1 SQVTM and CDR2 ANQGSEA. CDR3 region: CSVLSNYYEQYF. The CDR3 bases that were read are TGCAGCGTTCTAAGTAACTATTACGAG.

At least ten counts were recorded for this clone. The read ends 3 residues early relative to the CDR3; the germline J gene fills the gap. The V call is TRBV18, the J call TRBJ2-7; tentative D call: TRBD2 (6 bases). The germline gives CDR1 KGHSH, CDR2 LQKENI. There are 13 residues in the CDR3. The V and J ends lost 4 bases and 2 bases respectively, with 9 bases between them. The CDR3 bases that were read are TGTGCCAGCTCACGGGGGGACGCCTACGAG. Protein: CASSRGDAYE. The whole CDR3 region reads CASSRGDAYEQYF. Filled out from reference TRBV18 and TRBJ2-7, the complete variable domain reads NAGVMQNPRHLVRRRGQEARLRCSPMKGHSHVYWYRQLPEEGLKFMVYLQKENIIDESGMPKERFSAEFPKEGPSILRIQQVVRGDSAAYFCASSRGDAYEQYFGPGTRLTVT.

In its sample, this clone was seen many times. The read is 3 residues too short to cover the CDR3 end, so that end is filled in from the germline J gene. V usage is TRBV29-1 and J usage is TRBJ2-1, with 9 bases lining up with TRBD2. This CDR3 region has 13 residues. V lost 6 bases to trimming and J lost 0 bases; unmatched junction nucleotides: 0. In germline, CDR1 is SQVTM, CDR2 ANQGSEA. CDR3 bases read: TGCAGCGTGCGGGAGGGCTCCTACAATGAG. It translates to CSVREGSYNE. The entire CDR3 is CSVREGSYNEQFF.

Ten or more counts support this clone. The sequence runs out 3 residues before the end of the CDR3; the remainder is reconstructed from the germline J gene. The chain carries TRBV20-1 and TRBJ1-1; TRBD1 might be the D (6 bases). The CDR3 has 16 amino acids. Per germline, CDR1 DFQATT and CDR2 SNEGSKA (reference sequence). With 6 bases removed from V and 0 bases from J, the gap between germline ends came to 20 bases. CDR3 in amino acids: CSAVPAGGGLNTEAFF. Partial CDR3 DNA: TGCAGTGCCGTCCCCGCGGGGGGGGGCCTGAACACTGAA.

This clone showed up many times. With the read ending 3 residues before the CDR3 end, the germline J gene is used to fill in that end. The chain couples TRBV20-1 to TRBJ2-1, with 7 positions matching TRBD2. V lost 5 bases to trimming and J lost 8 bases; unmatched junction nucleotides: 12. CDR1 and CDR2 from the germline V gene are DFQATT and SNEGSKA (reference sequence). This CDR3 has 14 amino acids. CDR3 loop: CSAALTSWGDEQFF. The covered CDR3 bases are TGCAGTGCTGCCTTGACTAGCTGGGGCGATGAG.

The table lists this clone with many counts. The CDR3 end is not reached by the read, which stops 3 residues before it; the germline J gene fills it in. This chain connects TRBV5-4 to TRBJ2-2; 9 nucleotides align to TRBD1. Trimming took 4 bases from V and 6 from J; bases not matched to a gene: 7. Per the germline V gene, CDR1 is SGHNT and CDR2 is YYREEE (reference sequence). The CDR3 covers 15 residues. CDR3 in amino acids: CASSPGQGRSGELFF. The DNA read from the CDR3 is TGTGCCAGCAGCCCGGGACAGGGTCGTTCCGGGGAG.

This clone was recorded many times. The DNA ends 3 residues before the CDR3 does, and the rest of the CDR3 is filled in from the germline J gene. This sequence joins TRBV2 and TRBJ2-1; 9 bases match TRBD2. J was trimmed by 6 bases and V by 5 bases; bases with no gene match: 17. The CDR3 contains 18 residues. The germline V gene encodes CDR1 SNHLY and CDR2 FYNNEI. The CDR3 protein is CASSTDAGGTRVFNEQFF. The covered CDR3 bases are TGTGCCAGCAGTACCGACGCGGGGGGGACTAGAGTGTTCAATGAG.

As to this clone: From the germline J gene comes the end of the CDR3, since the read stops 3 residues before it. The chain employs TRBV19 and TRBJ1-6; the D gene is possibly TRBD1 (6 bases). V lost 4 bases and J 4 bases, leaving 11 bases between the germline ends. The CDR3 runs to 15 residues. Per the germline V gene, CDR1 is LNHDA and CDR2 is SQIVND (reference sequence). Incomplete CDR3 DNA: TGTGCCAGTAGTACCCGGACAGAATATAATTCACCC. It codes for CASSTRTEYNSP. The entire CDR3 protein is CASSTRTEYNSPLHF.

This clone was found many times. The read falls 3 residues short of the CDR3 end, and the missing part is taken from the germline J gene. This chain connects TRBV19 to TRBJ1-5; D perhaps matches TRBD1 (5 bases). V shed 7 bases and J shed 7 bases, with 11 bases lying between them. The CDR3 runs 12 residues. Germline CDR1 is LNHDA and CDR2 is SQIVND (reference sequence). Incomplete CDR3 DNA: TGTGCCAGTATTGGGGGGAGCCAGCCC. Residues: CASIGGSQP. The whole CDR3 reads CASIGGSQPQHF.

This clone was recorded many times. The DNA ends 3 residues before the CDR3 does, and the rest of the CDR3 is filled in from the germline J gene. The gene calls are TRBV19 and TRBJ1-1; D is ambiguous. Germline lookup yields CDR1 LNHDA and CDR2 SQIVND (reference sequence). With 2 bases removed from V and 1 base from J, the gap between germline ends came to 8 bases. The CDR3 loop spans 14 amino acids. The CDR3 loop is CASSIWAGNTEAFF. CDR3 DNA, as far as it was read: TGTGCCAGTAGTATATGGGCTGGGAACACTGAA. Drawing the rest from reference TRBV19 and TRBJ1-1, the complete variable domain is DGGITQSPKYLFRKEGQNVTLSCEQNLNHDAMYWYRQDPGQGLRLIYYSQIVNDFQKGDIAEGYSVSREKKESFPLTVTSAQKNPTAFYLCASSIWAGNTEAFFGQGTRLTVV.

At least ten counts were recorded for this clone. The read ends 3 residues before the CDR3 terminus; that terminus is restored from the germline J gene. The rearrangement links TRBV7-6 to TRBJ2-7; TRBD1 agrees at 9 bases. Germline CDR1 and CDR2: SGHVS and FNYEAQ. J was trimmed by 1 base and V by 1 base; bases with no gene match: 2. The CDR3 contains 15 residues. CDR3 residues: CASSLEDRGSYEQYF. The DNA read from the CDR3 is TGTGCCAGCAGCTTAGAAGACAGGGGGTCCTACGAG.

Only a few counts were recorded for this clone. The CDR3 end is not reached by the read, which stops 3 residues before it; the germline J gene fills it in. The V call is TRBV5-1, the J call TRBJ1-1; D unclear. Trimming stripped 5 bases from V and 5 bases from J, with 16 bases between. The CDR3 is 14 residues long. Germline CDR1 reads SGHRS; CDR2 reads YFSETQ. CDR3 sequence: CASSVGSRETEAFF. Incomplete CDR3 DNA: TGCGCCAGCAGTGTAGGGTCCAGAGAAACTGAA.

As concerns this clone: The CDR3 end falls 3 residues outside the read, so it is completed with the germline J gene. The chain combines TRBV10-2 with TRBJ2-1, with D possibly matching TRBD2 (6 bases). The CDR3 length is 15 residues. V was pared by 0 bases and J by 4 bases, with 10 bases between. Germline loops: CDR1 WSHSY, CDR2 SAAADI. Incomplete CDR3 DNA: TGCGCCAGCAGTGAGTCCCCAGGGACTTACAATGAG. As protein: CASSESPGTYNE. The whole CDR3 protein reads CASSESPGTYNEQFF.

Only a few counts were recorded for this clone. The sequenced fragment ends 3 residues before the CDR3 boundary, so the rest is inferred from the germline J gene. Other DNA sequences within the sample encode an identical CDR3. This chain joins TRBV18 and TRBJ1-1; a weak D match, TRBD1 (5 bases). Germline lookup yields CDR1 KGHSH and CDR2 LQKENI. V lost 6 bases and J lost 5, with 22 bases in between. There are 16 residues in the CDR3. CDR3 sequence reads: CASSSAQGVRRTEAFF. Incomplete CDR3 DNA: TGTGCCAGCTCCTCCGCCCAGGGCGTAAGGCGGACTGAA.